This T cell receptor beta chain was found in a study of blood T cells in healthy people across ages. General study results and limits: Among T cells, TCR beta diversity per million cells dropped roughly linearly as age rose. A greater number of naive CD4+ cells and higher diversity distinguished long-lived donors from aged donors.

The CDR3 has 16 amino acids. From germline, CDR1 is MDHEN and CDR2 SYDVKM. This clonotype showed up just a few times. Its antigen is still unknown. PCR was performed a second time for 7 to 11 cycles using a sample-barcoded 5' primer and a J-beta primer mix. Per-sample output comprised a minimum of 3 million paired-end reads containing CDR3. TCRdb analysed the 5' RACE reads with MiXCR anew, one entry per CDR3 protein. The data contain about 1,600,000 distinct CDR3 sequences, about 40% of them singletons. This chain links TRBV28 with TRBJ2-4, with a weak D call TRBD1 (6 bases). The tail of the sequence fits TRBJ2-7 better, so the J call may be wrong. The clonotype was recovered from a woman between 18 and 29 years old in good health. Material: blood. The CDR3, as DNA: TGTGCCAGCAGTTCCCTTTTAAGGGGGTCCGCCTACGAGCAGTACTTC. Translation: CASSSLLRGSAYEQYF.